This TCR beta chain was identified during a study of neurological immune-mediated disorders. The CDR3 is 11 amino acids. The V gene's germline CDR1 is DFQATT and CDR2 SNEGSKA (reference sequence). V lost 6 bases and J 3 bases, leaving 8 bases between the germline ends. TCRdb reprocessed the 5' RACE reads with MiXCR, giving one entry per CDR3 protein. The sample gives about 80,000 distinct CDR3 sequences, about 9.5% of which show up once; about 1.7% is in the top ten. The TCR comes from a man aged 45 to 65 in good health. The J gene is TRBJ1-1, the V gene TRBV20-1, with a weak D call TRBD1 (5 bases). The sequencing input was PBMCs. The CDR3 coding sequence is TGCAGTGCCAGGGTTCACACTGAAGCTTTCTTT. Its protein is CSARVHTEAFF.